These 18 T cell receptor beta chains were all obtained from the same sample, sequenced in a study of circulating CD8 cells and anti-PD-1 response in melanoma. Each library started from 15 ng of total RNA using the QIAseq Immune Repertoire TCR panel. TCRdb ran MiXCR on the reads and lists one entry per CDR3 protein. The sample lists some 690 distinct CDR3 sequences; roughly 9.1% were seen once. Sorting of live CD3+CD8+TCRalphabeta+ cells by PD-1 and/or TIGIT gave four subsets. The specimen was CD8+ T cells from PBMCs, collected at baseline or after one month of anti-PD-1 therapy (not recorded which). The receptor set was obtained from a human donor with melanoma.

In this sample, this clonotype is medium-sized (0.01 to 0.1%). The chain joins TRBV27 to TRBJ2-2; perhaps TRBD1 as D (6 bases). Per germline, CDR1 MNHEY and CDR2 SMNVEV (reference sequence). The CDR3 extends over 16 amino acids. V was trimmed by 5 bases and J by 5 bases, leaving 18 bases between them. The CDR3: CASSPVGATTTGELFF. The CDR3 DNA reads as TGTGCCAGCAGTCCCGTGGGGGCGACCACTACCGGGGAGCTGTTTTTT.

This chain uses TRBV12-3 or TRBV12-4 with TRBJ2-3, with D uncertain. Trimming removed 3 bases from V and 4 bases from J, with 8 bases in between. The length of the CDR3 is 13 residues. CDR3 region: CASSFHPSDTQYF. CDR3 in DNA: TGTGCCAGCAGTTTTCACCCGTCAGATACGCAGTATTTT.

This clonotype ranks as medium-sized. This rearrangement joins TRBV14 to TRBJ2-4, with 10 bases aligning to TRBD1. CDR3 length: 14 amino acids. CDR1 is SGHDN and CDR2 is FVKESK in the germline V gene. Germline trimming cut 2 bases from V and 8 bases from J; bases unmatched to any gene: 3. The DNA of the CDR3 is TGTGCCAGCAGCCAAAGGACAGGGGGGGACATTCAGTACTTC. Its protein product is CASSQRTGGDIQYF. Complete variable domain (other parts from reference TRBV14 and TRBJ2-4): EAGVTQFPSHSVIEKGQTVTLRCDPISGHDNLYWYRRVMGKEIKFLLHFVKESKQDESGMPNNRFLAERTGGTYSTLKVQPAELEDSGVYFCASSQRTGGDIQYFGAGTRLSVL.

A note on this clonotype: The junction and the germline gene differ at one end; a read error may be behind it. CDR3 sequence reads: CASSHKYGELLF. In DNA, the CDR3 is TGTGCCAGCAGCCACAAGTACGGGGAGCTGCTTTTT. The genes are TRBV12-3 or TRBV12-4 and TRBJ2-2; tentatively, D is TRBD2 (5 bases). The length of the CDR3 is 12 residues.

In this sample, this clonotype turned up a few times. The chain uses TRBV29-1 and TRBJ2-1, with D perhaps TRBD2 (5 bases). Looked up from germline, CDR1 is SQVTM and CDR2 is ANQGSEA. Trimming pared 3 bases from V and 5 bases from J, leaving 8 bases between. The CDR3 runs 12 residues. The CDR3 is CSVEMRDNEQFF. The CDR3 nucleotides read TGCAGCGTTGAGATGCGGGACAATGAGCAGTTCTTC.

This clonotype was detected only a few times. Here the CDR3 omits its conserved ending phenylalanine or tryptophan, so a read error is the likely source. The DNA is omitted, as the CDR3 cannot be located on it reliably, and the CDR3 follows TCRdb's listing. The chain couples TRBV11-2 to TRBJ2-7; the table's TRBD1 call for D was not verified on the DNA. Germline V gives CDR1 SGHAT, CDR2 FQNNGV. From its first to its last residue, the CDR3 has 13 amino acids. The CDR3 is CASSLGQLYEQCS.

The CDR3 nucleotides read TGCAGCGCCCAAGAGGGGGGACAGGCTTATGGCTACACCTTC. Translated, it gives CSAQEGGQAYGYTF. The V call is TRBV29-1, the J call TRBJ1-2; TRBD1 matches 8 bases. With 7 bases clipped from V and 5 bases from J, the junction kept 12 bases outside the gene matches. Germline lookup yields CDR1 SQVTM and CDR2 ANQGSEA. The CDR3 spans 14 residues. Based on the CDR3 plus reference TRBV29-1 and TRBJ1-2, the full variable domain is SAVISQKPSRDICQRGTSLTIQCQVDSQVTMMFWYRQQPGQSLTLIATANQGSEATYESGFVIDKFPISRPNLTFSTLTVSNMSPEDSSIYLCSAQEGGQAYGYTFGSGTRLTVV.

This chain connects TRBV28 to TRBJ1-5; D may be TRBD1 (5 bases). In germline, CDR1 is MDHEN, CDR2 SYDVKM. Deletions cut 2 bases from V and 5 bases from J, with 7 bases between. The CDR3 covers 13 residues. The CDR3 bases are TGTGCCAGCAGTTTAATGGGGGATCAGCCCCAGCATTTT. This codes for CASSLMGDQPQHF. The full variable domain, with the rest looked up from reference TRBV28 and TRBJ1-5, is DVKVTQSSRYLVKRTGEKVFLECVQDMDHENMFWYRQDPGLGLRLIYFSYDVKMKEKGDIPEGYSVSREKKERFSLILESASTNQTSMYLCASSLMGDQPQHFGDGTRLSIL.

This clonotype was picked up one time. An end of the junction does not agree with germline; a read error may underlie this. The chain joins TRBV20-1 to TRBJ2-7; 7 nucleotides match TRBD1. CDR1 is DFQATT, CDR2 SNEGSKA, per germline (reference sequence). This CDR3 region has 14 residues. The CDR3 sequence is CSSRAGDRVYEQYF. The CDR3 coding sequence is TGCAGTTCTAGGGCTGGTGACAGGGTCTACGAGCAGTACTTC.

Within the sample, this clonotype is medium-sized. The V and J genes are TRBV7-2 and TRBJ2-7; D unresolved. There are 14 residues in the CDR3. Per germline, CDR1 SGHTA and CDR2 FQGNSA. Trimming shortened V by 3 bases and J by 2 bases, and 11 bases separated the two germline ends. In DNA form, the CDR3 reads TGTGCCAGCAGCTTCCCGCCAGGTACCTACGAGCAGTACTTC. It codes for CASSFPPGTYEQYF.

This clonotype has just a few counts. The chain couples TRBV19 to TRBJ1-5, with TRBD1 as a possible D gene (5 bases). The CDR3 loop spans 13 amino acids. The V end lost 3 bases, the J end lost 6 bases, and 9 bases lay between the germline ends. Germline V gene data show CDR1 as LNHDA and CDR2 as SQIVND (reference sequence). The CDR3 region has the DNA TGTGCCAGTAGTATCCAGGGTGTTCAGCCCCAGCATTTT. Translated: CASSIQGVQPQHF.

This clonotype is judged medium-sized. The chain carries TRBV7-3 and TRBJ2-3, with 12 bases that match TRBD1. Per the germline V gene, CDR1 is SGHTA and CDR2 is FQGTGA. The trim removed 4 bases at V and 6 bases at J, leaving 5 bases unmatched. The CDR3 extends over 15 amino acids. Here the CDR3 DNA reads TGTGCCAGCAGCTCGGGACAGGGGGCCGGGGATACGCAGTATTTT. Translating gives CASSSGQGAGDTQYF.

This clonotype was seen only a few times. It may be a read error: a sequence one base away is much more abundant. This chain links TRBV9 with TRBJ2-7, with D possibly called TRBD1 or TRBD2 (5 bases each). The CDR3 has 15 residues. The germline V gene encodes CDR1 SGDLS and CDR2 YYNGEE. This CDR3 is CASSARDGAAYGQYF. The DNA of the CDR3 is TGTGCCAGCAGCGCCCGGGATGGGGCAGCCTACGGGCAGTACTTC.

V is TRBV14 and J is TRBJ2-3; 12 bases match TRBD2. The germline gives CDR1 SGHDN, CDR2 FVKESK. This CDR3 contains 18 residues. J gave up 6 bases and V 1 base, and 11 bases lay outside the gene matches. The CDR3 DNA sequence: TGTGCCAGCAGCCAAGGATGGGGAAGCGGGACTAGCGGGGATACGCAGTATTTT. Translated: CASSQGWGSGTSGDTQYF.

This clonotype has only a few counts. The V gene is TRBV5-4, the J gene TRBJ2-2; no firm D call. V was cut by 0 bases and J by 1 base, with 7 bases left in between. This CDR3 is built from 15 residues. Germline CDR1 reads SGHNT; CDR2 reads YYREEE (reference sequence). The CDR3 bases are TGTGCCAGCAGCTTGGGACCGGGGAACACCGGGGAGCTGTTTTTT. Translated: CASSLGPGNTGELFF.

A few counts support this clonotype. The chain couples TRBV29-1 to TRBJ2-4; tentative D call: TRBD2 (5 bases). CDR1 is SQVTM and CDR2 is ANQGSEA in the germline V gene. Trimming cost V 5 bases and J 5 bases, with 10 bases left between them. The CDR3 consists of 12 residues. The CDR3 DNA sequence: TGCAGCGTTACCTGGGAGCAAAACATTCAGTACTTC. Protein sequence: CSVTWEQNIQYF.

The CDR3 here is CASSMGWNEQFF. CDR3 DNA: TGTGCCAGTAGTATGGGCTGGAATGAGCAGTTCTTC. This chain links TRBV19 with TRBJ2-1; D unresolved. Trimming left V 3 bases short and J 7 bases short, with 7 bases between. Germline loops: CDR1 LNHDA, CDR2 SQIVND (reference sequence). The CDR3 has 12 amino acids.

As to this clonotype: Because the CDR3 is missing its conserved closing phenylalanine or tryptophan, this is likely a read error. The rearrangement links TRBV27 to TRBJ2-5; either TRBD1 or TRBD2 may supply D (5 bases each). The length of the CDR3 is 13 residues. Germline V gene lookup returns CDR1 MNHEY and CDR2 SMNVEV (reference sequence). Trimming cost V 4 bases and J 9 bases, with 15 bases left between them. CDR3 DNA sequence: TGTGCCAGCAGTTCATCGCCGGGACGGCCCCAGTACCTC. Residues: CASSSSPGRPQYL.